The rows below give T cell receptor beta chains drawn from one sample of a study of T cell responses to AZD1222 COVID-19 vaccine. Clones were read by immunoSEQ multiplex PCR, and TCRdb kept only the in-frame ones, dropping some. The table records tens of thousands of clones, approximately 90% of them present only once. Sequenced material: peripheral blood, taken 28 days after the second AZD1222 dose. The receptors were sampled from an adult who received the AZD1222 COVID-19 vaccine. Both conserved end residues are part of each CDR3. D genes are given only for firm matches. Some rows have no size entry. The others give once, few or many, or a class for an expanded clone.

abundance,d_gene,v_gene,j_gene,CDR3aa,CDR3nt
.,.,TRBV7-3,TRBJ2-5,CASSAQGAETQYF,TGTGCCAGCAGCGCCCAGGGAGCCGAGACCCAGTACTTC
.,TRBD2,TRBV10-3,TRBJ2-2,CAISQVGRENTGELFF,TGTGCCATCAGTCAAGTCGGGAGGGAGAACACCGGGGAGCTGTTTTTT
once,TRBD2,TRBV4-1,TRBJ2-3,CASSQEAGGLTDTQYF,TGCGCCAGCAGCCAAGAGGCGGGGGGGCTAACAGATACGCAGTATTTT
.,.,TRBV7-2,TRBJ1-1,CASSLVWGATTEAFF,TGTGCCAGCAGCTTAGTGTGGGGGGCAACCACTGAAGCTTTCTTT
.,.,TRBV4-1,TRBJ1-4,CASSQSWRGDNNEKLFF,TGCGCCAGCAGCCAATCGTGGAGGGGCGACAATAATGAAAAACTGTTTTTT
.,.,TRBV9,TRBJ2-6,CASSVMTVPGGANVLTF,TGTGCCAGCAGCGTAATGACAGTCCCGGGGGGGGCCAACGTCCTGACTTTC
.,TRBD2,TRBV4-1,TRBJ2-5,CASSQKLAGGRLFFLETQYF,TGCGCCAGCAGCCAAAAGCTAGCGGGGGGGCGTCTCTTTTTCTTGGAGACCCAGTACTTC
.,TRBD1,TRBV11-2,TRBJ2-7,CASSLDGTGYEQYF,TGTGCCAGCAGCTTAGACGGGACAGGCTACGAGCAGTACTTC
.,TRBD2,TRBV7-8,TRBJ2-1,CASSLVGLADESNSYNEQFF,TGTGCCAGCAGCTTAGTGGGGCTAGCGGACGAATCAAACTCCTACAATGAGCAGTTCTTC
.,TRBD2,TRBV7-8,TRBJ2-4,CASSILAGGAEQYF,TGTGCCAGCAGCATCCTTGCGGGGGGCGCTGAACAGTACTTC
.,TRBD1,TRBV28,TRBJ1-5,CASSSGGAGNQPQHF,TGTGCCAGCAGTTCAGGGGGCGCGGGCAATCAGCCCCAGCATTTT
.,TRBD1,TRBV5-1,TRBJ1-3,CASSETGSSGNTIYF,TGCGCCAGCAGCGAGACAGGGAGCTCTGGAAACACCATATATTTT
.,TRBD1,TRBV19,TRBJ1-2,CASSPRQGGHGYTF,TGTGCCAGTAGTCCCCGACAGGGGGGACATGGCTACACCTTC